This TCR beta chain was profiled in a study of blood T cell repertoires in COVID-19. The method was immunoSEQ multiplex PCR; TCRdb's version includes in-frame clones alone and lacks a portion of them. The table has 150,000 to 250,000 clones, 65% to 85% seen once. The CDR3 consists of 15 residues. V gave up 7 bases and J gave up 0 bases; unmatched junction bases: 4. Germline loops: CDR1 MNHEY, CDR2 SVGAGI. This clonotype was sampled from a middle-aged man who had recovered from COVID-19. What was sequenced was PBMCs or T cells enriched from blood (not recorded which). The rearrangement links TRBV6-5 to TRBJ1-3; 9 bases map to TRBD1. The CDR3 nucleotides read TGTGCCAGCACCACGGACAGGGGCTCTGGAAACACCATATATTTT. Its translation: CASTTDRGSGNTIYF.